The clone carrying this T cell receptor beta chain has a count of ten or more. Each CDR3 protein gets one entry after TCRdb re-called the RT-PCR reads with MiXCR. The sample lists more than 600,000 distinct CDR3 sequences; 13% to 15% were seen once. This TCR was sampled from a female donor in good health, serving as a healthy control. The sequenced material came from memory CD4+ T cells from blood.

CDR3 coding DNA: TGTGCCAGCAGTAAACCCCAGGGGGCGGGTGCGAATGAGCAGTTCTTC. It is translated as CASSKPQGAGANEQFF. This chain connects TRBV6-5 to TRBJ2-1; 8 bases match TRBD1. CDR1 and CDR2 from the germline V gene are MNHEY and SVGAGI. CDR3 size: 16 residues. V shed 5 bases, J shed 7 bases, and the junction held 13 bases outside the gene matches.